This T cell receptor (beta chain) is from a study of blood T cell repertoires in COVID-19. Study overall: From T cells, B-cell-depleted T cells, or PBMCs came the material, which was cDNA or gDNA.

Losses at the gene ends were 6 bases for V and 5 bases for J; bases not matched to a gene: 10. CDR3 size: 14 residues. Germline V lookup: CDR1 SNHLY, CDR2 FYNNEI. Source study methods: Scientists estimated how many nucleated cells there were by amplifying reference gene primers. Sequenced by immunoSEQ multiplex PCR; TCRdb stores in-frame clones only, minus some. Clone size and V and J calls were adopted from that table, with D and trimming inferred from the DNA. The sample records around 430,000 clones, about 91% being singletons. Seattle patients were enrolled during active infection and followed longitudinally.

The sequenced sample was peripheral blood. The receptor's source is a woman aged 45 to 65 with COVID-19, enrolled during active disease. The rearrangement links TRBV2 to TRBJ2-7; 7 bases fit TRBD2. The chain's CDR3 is CASRQAGEANEQYF. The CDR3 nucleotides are TGTGCCAGCAGACAGGCGGGGGAGGCAAACGAGCAGTACTTC.